The text below deals with one T cell receptor beta chain. As yet, its antigen is unknown. This sample was taken from a study of shared clonotypes between healthy human individuals. On the study more broadly: The donor group consisted of a couple of women and a few men, aged 18 to 49. Each donor's CD4 naive and CD4 memory cells filled three plates apiece, CD8 naive two, and CD8 memory one. The study's findings and limits: Shared clonotypes across all four donors exceeded non-shared ones in generation probability.

CD45RO-negative, CCR7-positively selected cells formed the naive CD8 fraction, excluding terminally differentiated effector memory CD45RA+ cells. Genomic DNA from each subset was divided evenly over several immunoSEQ plates. Sequencing was performed with immunoSEQ multiplex PCR; in TCRdb, only in-frame clones are kept and a portion is missing. Of fewer than 1 million clones in the sample, about 96% are singletons; the top ten hold about 0.25%. Source material: naive CD8+ T cells sorted from blood. This TCR came from a young man in good health.

Here the CDR3 reads CASSPGGGTGELFF. The CDR3 DNA follows: TGTGCCAGCAGTCCGGGCGGAGGGACCGGGGAGCTGTTTTTT. This chain joins TRBV2 and TRBJ2-2; D perhaps matches TRBD2 (6 bases). Trimming pared 5 bases from V and 5 bases from J, leaving 12 bases between. CDR1 SNHLY and CDR2 FYNNEI come from the germline V gene. The CDR3 is 14 residues long.